This T cell receptor beta chain was observed in a study of graft-versus-host responses after intestinal transplantation. V was cut by 3 bases and J by 8 bases, with 13 bases left in between. Germline lookup yields CDR1 LNHDA and CDR2 SQIVND (reference sequence). This CDR3 comprises 14 residues. This clone was seen only a few times. The data were produced by immunoSEQ multiplex PCR, yet TCRdb's version contains in-frame clones alone and is incomplete. This sample yields about 12,000 clones, of which about 83% are seen a single time; 50% belongs to the top ten. The sequenced sample was PBMCs, obtained roughly 130 days after transplant. The chain recombines TRBV19 with TRBJ1-4; no reliable D call. This sequence originates from a human patient who received an intestinal transplant, so some T cells may come from the graft donor. Here the CDR3 DNA reads TGTGCCAGTAGTATGGTCGACATTCCCGAAAAACTGTTTTTT. Residues: CASSMVDIPEKLFF.